The sequence of this TCR beta chain was determined in a study of blood T cell repertoires in COVID-19. Study information: Samples taken during acute and convalescent COVID-19 were collected in the United States, Italy and Spain. T cells, B-cell-depleted T cells, or PBMCs supplied cDNA or gDNA.

This CDR3 region has 15 residues. Per the germline V gene, CDR1 is SGHTA and CDR2 is FQGNSA. V gave up 7 bases and J gave up 4 bases; unmatched junction bases: 11. Per the original methods: Using reference gene primer amplification, nucleated cell counts were estimated. The table came from immunoSEQ multiplex PCR; TCRdb's copy has only in-frame clones and leaves some out. For V, J and clone size, that table is used; D and trimming come from the DNA. The repertoire holds about 250,000 clones, around 90% seen once, with approximately 2.3% in the top ten. Seattle enrolled patients during active infection and tracked them longitudinally.

The V and J genes are TRBV7-2 and TRBJ1-2; TRBD1 matches at 8 bases. This sequence was found in a woman between 55 and 75 years old with COVID-19, enrolled during active disease. Sequenced sample: peripheral blood. The CDR3 loop reads CASIRNQGAGYGYTF. The CDR3 region has the DNA TGTGCCAGCATCCGAAACCAGGGGGCTGGCTATGGCTACACCTTC.